This T cell receptor beta chain originates from a study of beta chain features in type 1 diabetes listed by TCRdb under 2018. General notes on the study: Patients and healthy donors did not differ in mean age, gender distribution, total cell number or subset yield. In the study, recently diagnosed type 1 diabetes patients and matched healthy donors were compared on the TCRB repertoires of their sorted circulating CD4+ T cell subsets. Across all samples, around 100 million sorted cells were examined, and cell number per subset correlated strongly with RNA yield. Whereas all 30 or so donors provided naive and central memory subsets, regulatory and stem cell-like memory subsets were isolated from just 8 patients and roughly eight healthy donors.

The entire isolated RNA was reverse transcribed using the High Capacity cDNA Reverse Transcription Kit, and thus expressed TCRB transcripts were sequenced. Deep immunoSEQ sequencing was performed on naive, central memory and regulatory T cell samples, with an average of around 3.5 million total reads per sample. Sorted cells were lysed in RLT buffer and RNA was extracted with DNase-treated RNeasy Micro or Mini kits, depending on cell number. To prevent cross-contamination, each cell subset was processed individually, whereas patient and healthy donor samples were processed jointly. TCRB sequences were amplified from cDNA with the immunoSEQ multiplex PCR, producing 87-bp fragments spanning the CDR3 region. Amplicons were sequenced on the Illumina HiSeq platform. For the original study's pipeline: Synthetic template baselines were used to correct PCR bias computationally, reads within Hamming distance 2 were collapsed, and singletons that could not be merged were discarded. Reads were aligned against IMGT so that V, D and J genes, CDR3 length and insertions or deletions at six rearrangement sites could be assigned. Clonotype counts were normalized to sorted cell number within each subset before computing true diversity and Gini coefficients with the tcR R package. The overlap coefficient, calculated on TCRB nucleotide sequences, was used to measure repertoire sharing. In its TCRdb copy, this immuneACCESS table keeps in-frame sequences only and misses some clones. Where compared with another copy, unresolved V genes explain less than half of these, and the others have no known cause. The V and J calls and clone size are taken from that table; D and trimming were inferred from the DNA. The sample has about 220,000 clones on record, about a tenth of them singletons. The ten largest clones take up roughly 1.3% of the sample.

This clone was counted only a few times. Its cognate antigen has yet to be identified. Base qualities are not at hand, and no much larger clone is one base apart. Looking up the germline V gene yields CDR1 SNHLY and CDR2 FYNNEI. V loses 8 bases of germline sequence and J loses 2 bases, and the interval between the two ends is 12 bases. From its cysteine to its phenylalanine, the CDR3 spans 13 amino acids. Just the 39-base CDR3 DNA is kept, in frame starting at base 1. Results the study describes overall, beyond this receptor: At VDJ recombination sites, patients with type 1 diabetes made fewer insertions and deleted more nucleotides, a pattern implying thymic rearrangement abnormalities. Because the HLA sub-analyses included only small numbers of individuals, any influence of HLA type on TCRB rearrangement was left unresolved. Naive, central memory and regulatory TCRB repertoires appeared to be more alike among patients than among healthy donors. Sequencing cDNA rather than genomic DNA could over-represent highly expressing activated cells, although activation and CD3 levels did not differ between groups. Type 1 diabetes patients showed a moderate but significant shortening of TCRB CDR3 length in all four CD4+ subsets. Shorter templates might have been favored by PCR, but patient and control samples were amplified and corrected together, so both groups would have been affected equally by any skew.

From each donor, a single peripheral blood sample of about 100 mL on average was drawn into heparinised tubes. A BD FACSAria II was used to sort naive, central memory, regulatory and stem cell-like memory CD4+ T cells with a panel that included CD45RO, CCR7, CD25, CD127, CD95 and CD27. Every sorted population had a purity above 95%. PBMCs were isolated right away by Lymphoprep density gradient centrifugation and were stained directly, without culture. Samples were stained and sorted in pairs, with one healthy donor and one patient per experiment, so that batch effects were minimized. Recombination connected TRBV2 to TRBJ1-1; a tentative D call is TRBD1 (5 bases match). The source is a man younger than 35 in good health. The sample was central memory CD4+ T cells from blood. The encoded CDR3 is CASFRERNTEAFF. Here is the DNA: TGTGCCAGCTTCAGGGAAAGAAACACTGAAGCTTTCTTT.